This TCR beta chain was sequenced in a study of blood T cell repertoires in COVID-19 (dated by TCRdb to the early 2020s). For the study in its entirety: Collaborator samples came from the United States, Italy and Spain and covered acute and convalescent phases of COVID-19. The material from the prospective study consisted of cDNA or gDNA derived from T cells, B-cell-depleted T cells, or PBMCs. The dataset comprised deeply sampled blood TCRbeta repertoires from subjects exposed to, actively infected with, or recovered from COVID-19. The repertoires were released in a freely available public database meant as a resource for research on the immune response to SARS-CoV-2. The samples were drawn from the first 160 participants of the ongoing ImmuneRACE study and from 1,254 subjects provided by 6 global collaborators. The sample metadata nearly always contained a de-identified subject ID, COVID-19 status, age in years and sex. Where available, HLA class I and class II types were obtained from metadata supplied by the sample provider rather than from assay-based typing. The paper as a whole reports these results and caveats: How much clinical and demographic metadata was included differed by source and by participant, and the metadata was provided uncurated.

Each collaborating institution followed its own protocols to collect whole blood in K2EDTA tubes. For TCRbeta analysis, collaborators shipped samples in one of three forms: frozen whole blood, isolated PBMCs, or DNA extracted from either of those sample types. TCRbeta CDR3 regions were amplified from genomic DNA by means of the immunoSEQ Assay, a bias-controlled multiplex PCR. Processing in the source paper ran as follows. The number of nucleated cells in each sample was estimated from the amplification of reference gene primers within the assay. To quantify the absolute abundance of each unique TCRbeta CDR3 rearrangement, sequence reads were collapsed and filtered. For each sample, productive Simpson clonality was calculated as the square root of Simpson's diversity index across productive rearrangements. TCRdb mirrors the immuneACCESS table, restricted to in-frame sequences. Some clones are absent from its copies; in checked studies, under half trace to an unresolved V gene, and the reason for the others is unknown. The D gene and trimming were derived from the DNA, and the V and J assignments and clone size from that table. The table for this sample lists some 95,000 clones; approximately 76% of them were counted only once. The ten largest clones take up about 6.5% of the sample.

Remarks on this clone: No cognate antigen has been identified for it. The record has no base qualities; no much larger clone is one base away.

The material sequenced was peripheral blood. The clonotype originates from a man aged 65 to 79 with acute or convalescent COVID-19.

For the CDR3, the sequence is CSASLPGKNTEAFF. In nucleotide form, the sequence is TGCAGTGCTAGTCTCCCAGGGAAGAACACTGAAGCTTTCTTT. The V and J genes are TRBV20-1 and TRBJ1-1; TRBD1 is perhaps the D gene, given 5 matching bases. Between the V and J ends, shortened by 3 bases and 1 base respectively, the junction contains 12 bases. Including cysteine and phenylalanine, the CDR3 has 14 amino acids. Solely the CDR3 DNA is kept, with 42 bases framed from the first base. The germline V gene (reference sequence) sets CDR1 to DFQATT and CDR2 to SNEGSKA.